One T cell receptor (beta chain) is described in this entry. Its antigen is unidentified. Trimming shortened V by 9 bases and J by 11 bases, and 27 bases separated the two germline ends. This CDR3 comprises 15 residues. Germline lookup yields CDR1 LGHNA and CDR2 YNFKEQ. Treatment in this sample: oral pan-JAK inhibitor, 5-10 mg twice daily. These data originate in a study of CD8+ T cells in alopecia areata. RNA extraction was followed by reverse transcription into cDNA, which acted as the sequencing template. Clones were sequenced by immunoSEQ multiplex PCR, and TCRdb holds only the in-frame ones, with some missing. The data show 150,000 to 250,000 clones, over 45% seen once. Findings and caveats of the study: Among the 100 top clones, expanded CD8+ clones, like scalp clonality, were significantly decreased by tofacitinib. Many expanded lesional clones remained in scalp and blood on tofacitinib.

Material: CD4+ T cells sorted from blood, obtained at week 24, from a patient treated with tofacitinib. The sequence was collected from a human donor with alopecia areata. The chain links TRBV4-2 to TRBJ2-3; D possibly matches TRBD1 or TRBD2 (5 bases each). CDR3: CASTNGSWGRGGQYF. CDR3 coding DNA: TGTGCCAGTACCAATGGCAGCTGGGGGAGAGGTGGGCAGTATTTT.